A single sample is the source of the 6 T cell receptor beta chains below, sequenced in a study of T cell repertoires in cytomegalovirus infection. Via MiXCR, TCRdb re-called the reads, giving one row per CDR3 protein. This table holds around 500,000 distinct CDR3 sequences, approximately 42% found once. Their specific antigens are unknown. The sequenced sample was cultured PBMCs, obtained from culture after CMV antigen stimulation. These receptors originate from a human donor in good health (CMV status not recorded). Some clones in this sample may be carry-over from other donors' samples.

This chain uses TRBV7-2 with TRBJ2-2, with 9 bases fitting TRBD2. The trim removed 4 bases at V and 3 bases at J, leaving 21 bases unmatched. CDR1 and CDR2 (germline): SGHTA, FQGNSA. The CDR3 is 21 residues long. Here the CDR3 reads CASSSPTTVSSGEGDTGELFF. CDR3 DNA sequence: TGTGCCAGCAGCTCGCCAACAACCGTGTCTAGCGGGGAAGGGGACACCGGGGAGCTGTTTTTT.

The chain recombines TRBV7-6 with TRBJ1-1, with D maybe TRBD1 (5 bases). Between the trimmed V and J ends, which lost 5 bases and 3 bases, there was a span of 22 bases. CDR3 size: 17 residues. Germline V gives CDR1 SGHVS, CDR2 FNYEAQ. Written as DNA, the CDR3 is TGTGCCAGCAGCCCAAAGTCGGCAGGGTTGGGGTACACTGAAGCTTTCTTT. Residues: CASSPKSAGLGYTEAFF.

This clonotype was counted between two and nine times. The chain is built from TRBV29-1 and TRBJ2-5; 9 bases align to TRBD1. From germline, CDR1 is SQVTM and CDR2 ANQGSEA. The V and J ends lost 6 bases and 1 base, in that order; junction bases with no gene match: 6. This CDR3 is 14 amino acids long. This CDR3 reads CSVGRDRVQETQYF. As DNA, the CDR3 is TGCAGCGTGGGTAGGGACAGGGTCCAAGAGACCCAGTACTTC. Combining the CDR3 with reference TRBV29-1 and TRBJ2-5 gives the whole variable domain SAVISQKPSRDICQRGTSLTIQCQVDSQVTMMFWYRQQPGQSLTLIATANQGSEATYESGFVIDKFPISRPNLTFSTLTVSNMSPEDSSIYLCSVGRDRVQETQYFGPGTRLLVL.

In this sample, this clonotype turned up once. The gene calls are TRBV12-3 or TRBV12-4 and TRBJ2-7; D ambiguous. The CDR3 has 12 residues. V lost 4 bases and J 7 bases, leaving 11 bases between the germline ends. CDR3 loop: CASSSLGREQYF. The CDR3, as DNA: TGTGCCAGCAGTTCGCTAGGGCGTGAGCAGTACTTC.

This clonotype was recorded at least ten times. The chain has TRBV7-2 and TRBJ2-3, with 9 bases aligning to TRBD2. Germline-derived CDR1 and CDR2 are SGHTA and FQGNSA. The V gene end was trimmed by 5 bases and the J gene end by 2 bases; junction bases not matched to a gene: 5. This CDR3 is built from 15 residues. Written as DNA, the CDR3 is TGTGCCAGCAGCCCGCGGGGGGGAGTCACAGATACGCAGTATTTT. Its protein is CASSPRGGVTDTQYF.

This clonotype was counted at least ten times. The chain employs TRBV7-2 and TRBJ2-7; TRBD1 is a possible D gene (6 bases). V gave up 4 bases and J gave up 3 bases, with 10 bases separating them. Germline CDR1 SGHTA, CDR2 FQGNSA. CDR3 length equals 13 residues. CDR3 bases: TGTGCCAGCAGCTCCTCCAGGGGCTACGAGCAGTACTTC. Translating it yields CASSSSRGYEQYF.